These T cell receptor beta chains were read from a single sample in a study of OX40 agonist ivuxolimab in advanced cancers. Here immunoSEQ multiplex PCR was the method, and the copy in TCRdb shows in-frame clones only, minus some. Of roughly 35,000 clones in the sample, about nine tenths were seen once. The material was CD4+ or CD8+ T cells sorted from blood, obtained in a trial of the OX40 agonist ivuxolimab. The source of these receptors is an adult with an advanced solid tumor such as melanoma, head and neck, liver or kidney cancer. Each CDR3 is given with its conserved first and last residue. The order of the fields is J gene, V gene, clone size, D gene, CDR3 DNA, CDR3 protein. The D gene is left open where the match is weak. A row's size may be missing; if present it is once, few, many or a size class.

>TRBJ2-7|TRBV7-2|.|.
TGTGCCAGCAGCCTTTCGACAGGGGCCCCGGGGAGGGACGAGCAGTACTTC
CASSLSTGAPGRDEQYF
>TRBJ2-1|TRBV15|once|TRBD2
TGTGCCACCAGCAGAGATTATGCGGGAGGGCCTATTGGGCAGTTCTTC
CATSRDYAGGPIGQFF
>TRBJ2-1|TRBV5-4|.|TRBD2
TGTGCCAGCAGCTACCCCGTCCTAGCGGGAATGTACAATGAGCAGTTCTTC
CASSYPVLAGMYNEQFF
>TRBJ2-3|TRBV7-8|.|.
TGTGCCAGCGTGGTATACGGGAGAGGCACAGATACGCAGTATTTT
CASVVYGRGTDTQYF
>TRBJ2-3|TRBV6-5|.|TRBD2
TGTGCCAGCAGTTACGTGGCTAGCGGGAGCCAAACGCAGTATTTT
CASSYVASGSQTQYF
>TRBJ2-7|TRBV19|.|.
TGTGCCAGTAGTTTAGGGGTAGGGGCTAAAGAGCAGTACTTC
CASSLGVGAKEQYF
>TRBJ2-2|TRBV19|once|.
TGTGCCAGTAGTATAGAGTCAGATAAGGCCTACACCGGGGAGCTGTTTTTT
CASSIESDKAYTGELFF
>TRBJ2-7|TRBV5-1|.|TRBD1
TGCGCCAGCAGCTTGGGAATGGGACAGACGACCTACGAGCAGTACTTC
CASSLGMGQTTYEQYF
>TRBJ2-1|TRBV19|.|TRBD1
TGTGCCAGTACCCTTTCTGGGACAGGGTTTCAGGGGCAGTTCTTC
CASTLSGTGFQGQFF
>TRBJ2-5|TRBV5-6|.|TRBD2
TGTGCCAGCAGCTCCTCGGGAGCGGGGTTCCCAAAGACCCAGTACTTC
CASSSSGAGFPKTQYF
>TRBJ1-1|TRBV14|.|.
TGTGCCAGCAGCCCGAGCCCGACCGTGAACACTGAAGCTTTCTTT
CASSPSPTVNTEAFF
>TRBJ1-4|TRBV25-1|.|.
TGTGCCAGCAACTCAGGGGCGGGAGAGGAAAAACTGTTTTTT
CASNSGAGEEKLFF
>TRBJ1-2|TRBV28|few|.
TGTGCCAGCAGTTTGGACACGGGCTATGGCTACACCTTC
CASSLDTGYGYTF
>TRBJ1-1|TRBV12-5|.|TRBD1
TGTGCTAGTGGTTTCTTAATCTCGGGACAGCACACTGAAGCTTTCTTT
CASGFLISGQHTEAFF
>TRBJ1-2|TRBV4-1|.|.
TGCGCCAGCAGCCAAGGCCCCGGGACAAATCATGGCTACACCTTC
CASSQGPGTNHGYTF
>TRBJ1-2|TRBV5-6|.|.
TGTGCCAGCAGCTCACCGACGGACAACTATGGCTACACCTTC
CASSSPTDNYGYTF
>TRBJ1-1|TRBV10-3|.|.
TGTGCCATCAGTGAGGAGCCTCTTGAAGCTTTCTTT
CAISEEPLEAFF
>TRBJ1-2|TRBV28|.|.
TGTGCTAGCAGTCTACTAGGAGGCTACACCTTC
CASSLLGGYTF
>TRBJ2-7|TRBV9|.|.
TGTGCCAGCACCTCGACAGAGGTTTCCTACGAGCAGTACTTC
CASTSTEVSYEQYF
>TRBJ2-5|TRBV28|hyperexpanded|.
TGTGCCAGCAGTTTCCCTCCAGAGGCCCCATTGGAGACCCAGTACTTC
CASSFPPEAPLETQYF
>TRBJ2-7|TRBV5-1|.|TRBD1
TGCGCCAGCAGCTCCGACAGGGCGTGGGAGCAGTACTTC
CASSSDRAWEQYF
>TRBJ2-5|TRBV7-7|.|TRBD1
TGTGCTAGCAGCTTAGGGGGCAAAGGGGCCCTACAAGAGACCCAGTACTTC
CASSLGGKGALQETQYF
>TRBJ1-1|TRBV7-8|.|.
TGTGCCAGCAGCTTGTCATCTTACGGGGCTGGGAACACTGAAGCTTTCTTT
CASSLSSYGAGNTEAFF
>TRBJ2-7|TRBV5-4|.|.
TGTGCCAGCAGCTTGGACGGGCTAGAGGATAGGCAGTACTTC
CASSLDGLEDRQYF
>TRBJ2-1|TRBV27|.|TRBD2
TGTGCCAGCCAAGTCCTTGGACTAGCGGGAGACAATGAGCAGTTCTTC
CASQVLGLAGDNEQFF
>TRBJ2-7|TRBV11-2|.|TRBD1
TGTGCCAGCAGCTTTTCCCCGGGACAGAACTCCTACGAGCAGTACTTC
CASSFSPGQNSYEQYF
>TRBJ2-1|TRBV7-2|.|.
TGTGCCAGCAGCTTGGGGCAGGGGTGGGACGACAATGAGCAGTTCTTC
CASSLGQGWDDNEQFF
>TRBJ2-3|TRBV7-9|.|.
TGTGCCAGCAGCCACATAGGAGTCACAGATACGCAGTATTTT
CASSHIGVTDTQYF
>TRBJ2-5|TRBV29-1|.|TRBD1
TGCAGCGTTGAAGGACAGGGCCCTGGGGAGACCCAGTACTTC
CSVEGQGPGETQYF
>TRBJ2-1|TRBV9|.|.
TGTGCCAGCAGCCTTCCAGGAGAAAATGAGCAGTTCTTC
CASSLPGENEQFF
>TRBJ2-4|TRBV9|.|.
TGTGCCAGCAGCGTAGATGACAGCAAAAACATTCAGTACTTC
CASSVDDSKNIQYF
>TRBJ2-1|TRBV9|.|.
TGTGCCAGCAGCGTAGAGTCGGGAATCTACAATGAGCAGTTCTTC
CASSVESGIYNEQFF
>TRBJ1-1|TRBV28|.|.
TGTGCCAGCAGTATAACAGGGAACACTGAAGCTTTCTTT
CASSITGNTEAFF
>TRBJ2-7|TRBV9|.|.
TGTGCCAGCAGCGTAGCCGGACGGTCGTACGAGCAGTACTTC
CASSVAGRSYEQYF
>TRBJ1-4|TRBV4-3|.|TRBD1
TGCGCCAGCAGCCAGGCCACCCTAAGAACCCGGGGGCAGGGGGCCATGGGTGAAAAACTGTTTTTT
CASSQATLRTRGQGAMGEKLFF
>TRBJ1-1|TRBV10-3|once|.
TGTGCCATCAGTGAGTCCGGGGGAGTGGGGACTGAAGCTTTCTTT
CAISESGGVGTEAFF
>TRBJ1-1|TRBV28|.|.
TGTGCCAGCCGAAATCCTCGAACCTGGGGGATGAACACTGAAGCTTTCTTT
CASRNPRTWGMNTEAFF
>TRBJ2-7|TRBV5-1|.|.
TGCGCCAGCAGCTTGGTACGGAACTCCTACGAGCAGTACTTC
CASSLVRNSYEQYF
>TRBJ2-7|TRBV7-6|.|.
TGTGCCAGCAGCTTAGCGTACAAGGCGAGCGAGCAGTACTTC
CASSLAYKASEQYF
>TRBJ1-1|TRBV9|.|.
TGTGCCAGCAGCCCCGTGGACAGCCCGAACACTGAAGCTTTCTTT
CASSPVDSPNTEAFF
>TRBJ2-7|TRBV9|.|TRBD1
TGTGCCAGCAGCGTAGGTACAGGGGTAAACGAGCAGTACTTC
CASSVGTGVNEQYF
>TRBJ1-4|TRBV28|once|.
TGTGCCAGCAGTTTTTTTGGGACTAATGAAAAACTGTTTTTT
CASSFFGTNEKLFF
>TRBJ2-5|TRBV6-5|.|TRBD2
TGTGCCAGCAGTTACTGGGGAGCGGGGGGCGCCGAGACCCAGTACTTC
CASSYWGAGGAETQYF
>TRBJ2-4|TRBV18|.|TRBD1
TGTGCCAGCTCACCGGACAGGGCCAAAAACATTCAGTACTTC
CASSPDRAKNIQYF
>TRBJ1-1|TRBV19|.|.
TGTGCCAGTAGTTGGGCCCTAGGCACTGAAGCTTTCTTT
CASSWALGTEAFF
>TRBJ2-3|TRBV19|.|TRBD1
TGTGCCAGTACTTCCGGGACAGGGGCGCATACGCAGTATTTT
CASTSGTGAHTQYF
>TRBJ2-7|TRBV5-4|.|.
TGTGCCAGCAGCTCAACCAGCTCCGGCAACGAGCAGTACTTC
CASSSTSSGNEQYF
>TRBJ2-7|TRBV27|.|TRBD1
TGTGCCAGCAGTTTAGTGACAGGGAAAGAGCAGTACTTC
CASSLVTGKEQYF
>TRBJ2-7|TRBV7-8|.|.
TGTGCCAGCAACACAGGTTACGAGCAGTACTTC
CASNTGYEQYF
>TRBJ2-1|TRBV7-9|.|.
TGTGCCAGCAGCTTAGCAGCGGGTTTAGCAGATGAGCAGTTCTTC
CASSLAAGLADEQFF
>TRBJ2-3|TRBV7-7|.|.
TGTGCCAGCAGCTTAGGGAGATCGGGAACAGATACGCAGTATTTT
CASSLGRSGTDTQYF
>TRBJ1-5|TRBV5-6|.|.
TGTGCCAGCAGCTCTAGGGGGGTGTATCAGCCCCAGCATTTT
CASSSRGVYQPQHF
>TRBJ2-1|TRBV5-6|.|.
TGTGCCAGCAGCTTGCAGGGCTACAATGAGCAGTTCTTC
CASSLQGYNEQFF
>TRBJ1-2|TRBV7-3|.|TRBD1
TGTGCCAGCAGCTTGGACAGGGAGGTCTATGGCTACACCTTC
CASSLDREVYGYTF
>TRBJ2-7|TRBV7-2|.|.
TGTGCCAGCAGCTATAATTACGAGCAGTACTTC
CASSYNYEQYF
>TRBJ2-5|TRBV28|.|.
TGTGCCAGCAGTTTAGATAGGGCGGAGACCCAGTACTTC
CASSLDRAETQYF
>TRBJ2-7|TRBV7-2|.|TRBD2
TGTGCCAGCAGCTTATTTCCCGCTAGCGGAGACGCTATATCCTACGAGCAGTACTTC
CASSLFPASGDAISYEQYF
>TRBJ1-2|TRBV6-5|.|.
TGTGCCAGCAGTGGGGACCCAGGGCTCTATGGCTACACCTTC
CASSGDPGLYGYTF
>TRBJ1-2|TRBV7-6|once|.
TGTGCCAGCAGCCTCGGTGGGGAAAACTATGGCTACACCTTC
CASSLGGENYGYTF